This TCR beta chain was recorded in a study of blood T cells in healthy people across ages. Study conclusions and caveats: Per-million-T-cell TCR beta diversity fell roughly linearly with age.

CDR1 SEHNR and CDR2 FQNEAQ come from the germline V gene (reference sequence). V gave up 1 base and J gave up 6 bases, with 9 bases separating them. CDR3 length equals 13 residues. A second about 7 to 11 cycle PCR used barcoded and J-beta primers. One entry per CDR3 protein results from TCRdb running MiXCR on the 5' RACE reads. The sample records approximately 810,000 distinct CDR3 sequences, around 26% being singletons. Points on this clonotype: Its antigen remains unknown.

The receptor's source is a woman aged 80 or over in good health. The gene calls are TRBV7-9 and TRBJ1-2, with D unresolved. Material: blood. CDR3 loop: CASSLGAPDGYTF. CDR3 DNA: TGTGCCAGCAGCTTAGGGGCACCGGATGGCTACACCTTC.